The 13 T cell receptor beta chains below come from one sample, sequenced in a study of post-analysis software for immune sequencing data. Findings and limits, study-wide: The study found TRBV5-6, TRBV5-1 and TRBV20-1 among a few TRBV segments more frequent in patients than controls.

The antigens for these receptors are not known. Unique-molecular-identifier-tagged TCR beta cDNA libraries were used. Each CDR3 protein gets one entry after TCRdb re-called the PCR reads with MiXCR. Counted here are some 370,000 distinct CDR3 sequences, around 37% occurring once; the ten biggest clones make up roughly an eighth. The specimen was blood. These receptors originate from a girl between 5 and 17 years old with multiple sclerosis.

This clonotype appeared a few times. This sequence joins TRBV18 and TRBJ1-6, with TRBD1 matching over 7 bases. Unmatched junction bases numbered 6, after V lost 3 bases and J lost 10 bases. Germline V gene data show CDR1 as KGHSH and CDR2 as LQKENI. This CDR3 has 14 residues. CDR3 amino acids: CASSPSTGRSPLHF. In DNA form, the CDR3 reads TGTGCCAGCTCACCCTCGACAGGGCGCTCACCCCTCCACTTT.

The rearrangement links TRBV24-1 to TRBJ2-5, with 11 bases that match TRBD2. Germline values: CDR1 KGHDR, CDR2 SFDVKD. The CDR3 consists of 17 residues. Trimming removed 4 bases from V and 2 bases from J; junction bases left unmatched: 8. CDR3 coding DNA: TGTGCCACCAGTGACTTTAGCGGGGGGGCACCTCAAGAGACCCAGTACTTC. Protein: CATSDFSGGAPQETQYF.

CDR3 DNA sequence: TGTGCCAGCAGCCACATAGATACGCAGTATTTT. It yields the protein CASSHIDTQYF. The gene calls are TRBV12-3 or TRBV12-4 and TRBJ2-3; D uncertain. CDR3 length equals 11 residues. The V end lost 6 bases, the J end lost 5 bases, and 6 bases lay between the germline ends.

The genes are TRBV29-1 and TRBJ2-4, with TRBD1 matching over 9 bases. The length of the CDR3 is 13 residues. The V segment lost 4 bases and the J segment 5 bases; nucleotides outside the gene matches: 3. Germline V gives CDR1 SQVTM, CDR2 ANQGSEA. This CDR3 is CSVVRQGENIQYF. As DNA, the CDR3 is TGCAGCGTTGTCAGACAGGGGGAAAACATTCAGTACTTC.

This clonotype was detected only a few times. J is TRBJ2-3 and V is TRBV6-5; D not resolved. The CDR3 covers 16 residues. V dropped 2 bases and J dropped 0 bases, with 12 bases sitting between them. Germline lookup yields CDR1 MNHEY and CDR2 SVGAGI. The CDR3 spells CASSYASGTSTDTQYF. CDR3 in DNA: TGTGCCAGCAGTTACGCCTCCGGAACTAGCACAGATACGCAGTATTTT.

The chain couples TRBV4-3 to TRBJ1-4; the match to TRBD1 covers 9 bases. Germline lookup yields CDR1 LGHNA and CDR2 YSLEER. The CDR3 has 17 amino acids. Unmatched junction bases numbered 13, after V lost 4 bases and J lost 7 bases. The CDR3 DNA reads TGCGCCAGCAGCCGTTCAATCTACAGGGGGCGCTCTGAAAAACTGTTTTTT. Amino acid sequence: CASSRSIYRGRSEKLFF.

This clonotype was seen a handful of times. This rearrangement joins TRBV29-1 to TRBJ1-2; D is uncertain. The CDR3 spans 11 residues. V was pared by 7 bases and J by 1 base, with 7 bases between. CDR1 is SQVTM, CDR2 ANQGSEA, per germline. CDR3: CSAVNNYGYTF. Here the CDR3 DNA reads TGCAGCGCCGTGAATAACTATGGCTACACCTTC.

The chain recombines TRBV7-2 with TRBJ2-7, with 7 bases matching TRBD2. V gave up 2 bases and J gave up 4 bases; unmatched junction bases: 8. Germline V gives CDR1 SGHTA, CDR2 FQGNSA. The CDR3 length is 15 residues. CDR3 nucleotides: TGTGCCAGCAGCTTAACGGGGGGAAACCGTTACGAGCAGTACTTC. The encoded protein is CASSLTGGNRYEQYF.

The J gene is TRBJ2-3, the V gene TRBV5-1; 7 bases match TRBD1. J lost 4 bases, V lost 2 bases, and 7 bases had no gene match. CDR1 and CDR2 from the germline V gene are SGHRS and YFSETQ. The CDR3 is 15 amino acids. The CDR3 protein is CASSLPGGTADTQYF. The CDR3 coding sequence is TGCGCCAGCAGCTTACCAGGGGGTACGGCAGATACGCAGTATTTT.

The rearrangement links TRBV28 to TRBJ2-7; TRBD1 is a possible D gene (5 bases). This CDR3 spans 14 amino acids. The ends were cut back, 5 bases at V and 0 bases at J, with 11 bases in the middle. Germline assignment: CDR1 MDHEN and CDR2 SYDVKM. CDR3 coding DNA: TGTGCCAGCAGTCGTCGACAGAGCTCCTACGAGCAGTACTTC. As protein: CASSRRQSSYEQYF.

The chain employs TRBV20-1 and TRBJ2-7, with TRBD1 matching over 9 bases. CDR3 size: 14 residues. V dropped 3 bases and J dropped 3; count of bases not matched to a gene: 6. CDR1 and CDR2 (germline): DFQATT, SNEGSKA (reference sequence). This CDR3 reads CSARVGQGFYEQYF. CDR3 nucleotide sequence: TGCAGTGCTAGGGTGGGACAGGGATTCTACGAGCAGTACTTC.

This clonotype was found a few times. The chain recombines TRBV7-2 with TRBJ2-4; 8 bases fit TRBD2. The CDR3 is 15 residues long. V shed 4 bases, J shed 1 base, and the junction held 3 bases outside the gene matches. CDR1 is SGHTA, CDR2 FQGNSA, per germline. DNA for the CDR3: TGTGCCAGCAGCTCCGGGGGGGCGGCCAAAAACATTCAGTACTTC. Translation: CASSSGGAAKNIQYF.

The V gene is TRBV4-3, the J gene TRBJ2-1; maybe TRBD2 (6 bases). The CDR3 covers 15 residues. V was trimmed by 0 bases and J by 1 base, leaving 7 bases between them. Looked up from germline, CDR1 is LGHNA and CDR2 is YSLEER. The CDR3 spells CASSQEEGSYNEQFF. Written as DNA, the CDR3 is TGCGCCAGCAGCCAAGAGGAGGGGTCCTACAATGAGCAGTTCTTC.